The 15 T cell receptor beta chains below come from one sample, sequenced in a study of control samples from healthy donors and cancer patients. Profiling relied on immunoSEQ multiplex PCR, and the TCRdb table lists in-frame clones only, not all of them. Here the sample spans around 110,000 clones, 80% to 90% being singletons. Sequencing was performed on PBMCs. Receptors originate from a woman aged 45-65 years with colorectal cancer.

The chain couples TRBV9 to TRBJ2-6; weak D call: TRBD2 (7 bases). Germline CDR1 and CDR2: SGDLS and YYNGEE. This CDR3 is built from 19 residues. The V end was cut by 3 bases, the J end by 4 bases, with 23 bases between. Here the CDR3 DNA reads TGTGCCAGCAGCGCTAAAGGGGGGGTCCTTCAGCCCGGGGCCAACGTCCTGACTTTC. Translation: CASSAKGGVLQPGANVLTF. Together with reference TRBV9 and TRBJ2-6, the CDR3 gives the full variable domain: DSGVTQTPKHLITATGQRVTLRCSPRSGDLSVYWYQQSLDQGLQFLIQYYNGEERAKGNILERFSAQQFPDLHSELNLSSLELGDSALYFCASSAKGGVLQPGANVLTFGAGSRLTVL.

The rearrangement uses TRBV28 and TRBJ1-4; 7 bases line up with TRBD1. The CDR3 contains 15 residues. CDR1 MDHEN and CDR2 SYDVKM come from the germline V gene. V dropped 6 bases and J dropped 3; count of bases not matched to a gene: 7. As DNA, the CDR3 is TGTGCCAGCAGACTTACAGGGGTGGCTAATGAAAAACTGTTTTTT. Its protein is CASRLTGVANEKLFF.

The CDR3 DNA reads as TGTGCCAGCAGCCCTAGGGGGACAGGGGATTCACCCCTCCACTTT. This translates into CASSPRGTGDSPLHF. The genes are TRBV7-3 and TRBJ1-6; TRBD1 matches 10 bases. Looked up from germline, CDR1 is SGHTA and CDR2 is FQGTGA. V lost 5 bases, J lost 8 bases, and 6 bases stayed unmatched. This CDR3 contains 15 residues.

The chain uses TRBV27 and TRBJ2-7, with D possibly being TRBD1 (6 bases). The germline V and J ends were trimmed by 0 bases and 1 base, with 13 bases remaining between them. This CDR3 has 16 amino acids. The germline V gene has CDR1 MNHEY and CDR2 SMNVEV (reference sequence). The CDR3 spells CASSLSGMTGSYEQYF. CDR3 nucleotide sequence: TGTGCCAGCAGTTTATCAGGGATGACAGGATCCTACGAGCAGTACTTC.

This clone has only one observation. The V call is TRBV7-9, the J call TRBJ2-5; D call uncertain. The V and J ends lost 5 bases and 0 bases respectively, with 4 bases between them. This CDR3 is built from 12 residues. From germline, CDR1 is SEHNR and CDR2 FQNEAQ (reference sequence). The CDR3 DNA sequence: TGTGCCAGCAGCCTTGACCAAGAGACCCAGTACTTC. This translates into CASSLDQETQYF.

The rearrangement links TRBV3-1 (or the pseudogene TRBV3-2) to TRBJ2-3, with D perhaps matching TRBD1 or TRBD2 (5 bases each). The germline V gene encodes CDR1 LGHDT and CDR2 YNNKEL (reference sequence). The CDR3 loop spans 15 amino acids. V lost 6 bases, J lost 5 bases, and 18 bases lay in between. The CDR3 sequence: CASRLRGLPEDTQYF. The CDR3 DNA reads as TGTGCCAGCAGACTTCGGGGCTTACCTGAAGATACGCAGTATTTT.

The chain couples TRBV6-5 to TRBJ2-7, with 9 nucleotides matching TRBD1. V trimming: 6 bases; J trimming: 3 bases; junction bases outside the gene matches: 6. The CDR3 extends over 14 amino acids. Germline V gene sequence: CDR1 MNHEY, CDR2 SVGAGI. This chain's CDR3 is CASRRQGVFYEQYF. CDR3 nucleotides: TGTGCCAGCAGACGACAGGGGGTTTTCTACGAGCAGTACTTC.

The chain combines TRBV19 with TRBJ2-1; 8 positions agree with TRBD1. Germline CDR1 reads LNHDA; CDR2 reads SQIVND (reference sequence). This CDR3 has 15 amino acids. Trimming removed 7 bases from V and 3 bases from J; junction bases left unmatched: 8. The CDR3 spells CASKKDRGFYNEQFF. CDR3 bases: TGTGCCAGTAAGAAAGACAGGGGCTTCTACAATGAGCAGTTCTTC.

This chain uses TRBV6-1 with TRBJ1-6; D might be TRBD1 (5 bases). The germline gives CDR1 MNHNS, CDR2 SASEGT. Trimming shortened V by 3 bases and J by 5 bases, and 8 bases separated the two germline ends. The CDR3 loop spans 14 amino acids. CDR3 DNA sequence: TGTGCCAGCAGTGAGGGACTGAATAATTCACCCCTCCACTTT. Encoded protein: CASSEGLNNSPLHF.

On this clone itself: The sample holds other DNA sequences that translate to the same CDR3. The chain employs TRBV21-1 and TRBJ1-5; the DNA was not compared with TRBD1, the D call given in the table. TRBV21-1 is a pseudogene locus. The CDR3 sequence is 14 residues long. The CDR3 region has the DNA TGTGCCAGCCATGGGACAATAAGCAATCAGCCACAGCATTTT. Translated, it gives CASHGTISNQPQHF.

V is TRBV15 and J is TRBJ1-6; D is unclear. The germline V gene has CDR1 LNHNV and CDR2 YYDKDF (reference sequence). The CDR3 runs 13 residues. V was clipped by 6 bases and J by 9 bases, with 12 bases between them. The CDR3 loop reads CATRVGMISPLHF. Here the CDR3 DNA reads TGTGCCACCAGGGTGGGCATGATTTCACCCCTCCACTTT.

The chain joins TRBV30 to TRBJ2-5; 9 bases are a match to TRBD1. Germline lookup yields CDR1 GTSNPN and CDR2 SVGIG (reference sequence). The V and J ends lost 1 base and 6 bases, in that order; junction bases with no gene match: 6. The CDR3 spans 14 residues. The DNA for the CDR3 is TGTGCCTGGAGTGGGGGACAGGGAGCGCAGACCCAGTACTTC. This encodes CAWSGGQGAQTQYF.

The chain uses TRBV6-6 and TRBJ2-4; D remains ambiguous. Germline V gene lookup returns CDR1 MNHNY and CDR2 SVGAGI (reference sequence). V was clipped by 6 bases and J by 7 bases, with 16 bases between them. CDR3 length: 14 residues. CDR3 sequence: CASSDRTPVNIQYF. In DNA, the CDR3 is TGTGCCAGCAGCGACCGAACCCCCGTCAACATTCAGTACTTC.

The CDR3 DNA follows: TGTGCCAGCAGCCGAAGCGGGGAGGGCTCCTACAATGAGCAGTTCTTC. Protein: CASSRSGEGSYNEQFF. This chain uses TRBV5-4 with TRBJ2-1; TRBD2 matches at 7 bases. Germline lookup yields CDR1 SGHNT and CDR2 YYREEE (reference sequence). The CDR3 runs 16 residues. V shed 4 bases, J shed 0 bases, and the junction held 7 bases outside the gene matches.

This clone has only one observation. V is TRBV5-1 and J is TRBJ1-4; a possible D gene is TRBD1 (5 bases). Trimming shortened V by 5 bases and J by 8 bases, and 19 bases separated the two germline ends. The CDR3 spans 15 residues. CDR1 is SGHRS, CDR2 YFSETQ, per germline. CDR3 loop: CASSPDGAKREKLFF. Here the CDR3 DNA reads TGCGCCAGCAGTCCCGATGGGGCTAAGAGGGAAAAACTGTTTTTT.